Sequencing of this T cell receptor (beta chain) was carried out in a study of T-cell reconstitution after alpha-beta-depleted transplantation in children. Researchers prepared the TCRbeta library using unique molecular identifiers, the study reports. Using its own MiXCR run on the PCR reads, TCRdb lists one record per CDR3 protein. This sample has 500,000 or so distinct CDR3 sequences, with 30% to 35% found just once. The input for sequencing was PBMCs from the stem cell graft donor, taken from the stem cell graft. This TCR was sampled from a human donor who donated a stem cell graft to a child with aplastic anemia.

In nucleotides, the CDR3 is TGTGCCAGCAGCGAACAGGGGGCCACAATGGGGACCCAGTACTTC. Translating it yields CASSEQGATMGTQYF. The V and J genes are TRBV27 and TRBJ2-5, with 9 bases fitting TRBD1. After removal of 6 bases from V and 7 bases from J, the junction contained 12 bases not matched to a gene. The CDR3 runs to 15 residues. CDR1 and CDR2 (germline): MNHEY, SMNVEV (reference sequence).